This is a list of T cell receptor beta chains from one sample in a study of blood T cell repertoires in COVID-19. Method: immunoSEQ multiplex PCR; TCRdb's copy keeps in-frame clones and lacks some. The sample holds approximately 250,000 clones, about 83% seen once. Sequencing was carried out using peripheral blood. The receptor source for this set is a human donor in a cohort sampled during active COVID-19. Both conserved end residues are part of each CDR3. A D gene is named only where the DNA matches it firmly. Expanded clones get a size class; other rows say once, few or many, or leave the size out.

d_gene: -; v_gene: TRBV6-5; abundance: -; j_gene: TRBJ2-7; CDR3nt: TGTGCCAGCAGTTACGAGCCGAACGCCTCCGAGCAGTACTTC; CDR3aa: CASSYEPNASEQYF
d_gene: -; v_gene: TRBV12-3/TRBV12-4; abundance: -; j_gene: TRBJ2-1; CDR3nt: TGTGCCAGCAGTTTGGGCCAAATACGGGAGCAGTTCTTC; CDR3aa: CASSLGQIREQFF
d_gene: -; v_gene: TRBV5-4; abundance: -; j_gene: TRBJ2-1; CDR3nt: TGTGCCAGCAGCCCCGACTATCGCAATGAGCAGTTCTTC; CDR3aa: CASSPDYRNEQFF
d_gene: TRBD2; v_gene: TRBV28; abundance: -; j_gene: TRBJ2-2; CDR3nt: TGTGCCAGCCGCGGGGGTCCCGGGGAGCTGTTTTTT; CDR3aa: CASRGGPGELFF
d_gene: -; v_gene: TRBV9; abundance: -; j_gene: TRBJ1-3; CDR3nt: TGTGCCAGCAGCGTAGACCAGTCGGGGAACACCATATATTTT; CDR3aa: CASSVDQSGNTIYF
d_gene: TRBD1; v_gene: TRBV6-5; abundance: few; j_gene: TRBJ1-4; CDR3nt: TGTGCCAGCAGTCTCGGACAGGGGTTCCGTGAAAAACTGTTTTTT; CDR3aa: CASSLGQGFREKLFF
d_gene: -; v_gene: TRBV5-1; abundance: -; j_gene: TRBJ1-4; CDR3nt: TGCGCCAGCAGCGAGGACAGAGCTGCAACTAATGAAAAACTGTTTTTT; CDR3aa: CASSEDRAATNEKLFF
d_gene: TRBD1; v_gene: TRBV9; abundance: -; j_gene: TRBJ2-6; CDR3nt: TGTGCCAGCAGCGTGGGTCCCGGGACAGGGATCGGGGCCAACGTCCTGACTTTC; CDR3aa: CASSVGPGTGIGANVLTF
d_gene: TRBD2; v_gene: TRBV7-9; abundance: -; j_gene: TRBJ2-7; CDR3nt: TGTGCCAGCAGCTTCCATAGCGGGAGCGGTAGTTACGAGCAGTACTTC; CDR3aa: CASSFHSGSGSYEQYF
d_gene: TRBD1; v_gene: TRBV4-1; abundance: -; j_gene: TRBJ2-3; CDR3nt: TGCGCCAGCAGCCGAGCCGGACAGGGGGGGACAGATACGCAGTATTTT; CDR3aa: CASSRAGQGGTDTQYF
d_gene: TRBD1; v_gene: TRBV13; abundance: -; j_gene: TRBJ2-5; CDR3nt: TGTGCCAGCAGCCTTGACAGGGCGCGGGAGACCCAGTACTTC; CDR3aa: CASSLDRARETQYF
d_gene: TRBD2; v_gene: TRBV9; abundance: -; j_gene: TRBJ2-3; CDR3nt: TGTGCCAGCAGCGAAACCCCGGGACTATCCACAGATACGCAGTATTTT; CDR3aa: CASSETPGLSTDTQYF
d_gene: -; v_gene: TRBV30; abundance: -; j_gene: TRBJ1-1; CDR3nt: TGTGCCTGGAGTGCCGCGTGGGGGGACACTGAAGCTTTCTTT; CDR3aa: CAWSAAWGDTEAFF
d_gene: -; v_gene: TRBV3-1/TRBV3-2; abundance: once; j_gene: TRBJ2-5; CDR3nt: TGTGCCAGCAGACTGGACAGCGAAGAGACCCAGTACTTC; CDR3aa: CASRLDSEETQYF
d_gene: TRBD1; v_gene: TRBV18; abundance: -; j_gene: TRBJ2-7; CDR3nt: TGTGCCAGCTCACCCACGGGACCGGGACAGGGGGTCGAGCAGTACTTC; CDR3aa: CASSPTGPGQGVEQYF
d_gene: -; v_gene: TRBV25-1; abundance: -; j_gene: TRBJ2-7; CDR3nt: TGTGCCAGCAGTCCGACAGCCGTCTACGAGCAGTACTTC; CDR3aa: CASSPTAVYEQYF
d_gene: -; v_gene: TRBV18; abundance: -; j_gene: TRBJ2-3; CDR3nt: TGTGCCAGCTCACCCCCTAGCCAATCGGCAGATACGCAGTATTTT; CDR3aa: CASSPPSQSADTQYF
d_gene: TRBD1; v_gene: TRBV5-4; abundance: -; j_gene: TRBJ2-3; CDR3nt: TGTGCCAGCAGCTCCGACGGAGAGGACAGGGGGTCGTCAGATACGCAGTATTTT; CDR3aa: CASSSDGEDRGSSDTQYF
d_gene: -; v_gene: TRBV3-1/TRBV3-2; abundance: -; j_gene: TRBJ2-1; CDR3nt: TGTGCCAGCAGCCCGGGACTCAGCTCCTACAATGAGCAGTTCTTC; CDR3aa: CASSPGLSSYNEQFF
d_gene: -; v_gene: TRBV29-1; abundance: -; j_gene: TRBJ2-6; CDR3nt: TGCAGCGTTTACAGGGCCAACGTCCTGACTTTC; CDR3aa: CSVYRANVLTF
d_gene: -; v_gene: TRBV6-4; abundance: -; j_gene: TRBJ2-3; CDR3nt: TGTGCCAGCAGTGGTCAGGAGGGAGTGACGCAGTATTTT; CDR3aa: CASSGQEGVTQYF
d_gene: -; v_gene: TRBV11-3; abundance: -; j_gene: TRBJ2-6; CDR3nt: TGTGCCAGCAGCTTGACCCCCGAGGTATCCTCTGGGGCCAACGTCCTGACTTTC; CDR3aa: CASSLTPEVSSGANVLTF
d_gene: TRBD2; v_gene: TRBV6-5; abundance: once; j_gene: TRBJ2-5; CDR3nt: TGTGCCAGCGGAGGACTAGCGGGGTACCAAGAGACCCAGTACTTC; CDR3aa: CASGGLAGYQETQYF
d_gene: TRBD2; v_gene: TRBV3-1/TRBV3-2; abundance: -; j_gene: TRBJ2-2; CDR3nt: TGTGCCAGCAGCCAAGCGGGGACTAGGTTGAGGGCCGGGGAGCTGTTTTTT; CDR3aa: CASSQAGTRLRAGELFF
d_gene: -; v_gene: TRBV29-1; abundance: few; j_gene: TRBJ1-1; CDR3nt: TGCAGCGCCCTCCGGGTGAGACTGACGAGCACTGAAGCTTTCTTT; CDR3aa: CSALRVRLTSTEAFF
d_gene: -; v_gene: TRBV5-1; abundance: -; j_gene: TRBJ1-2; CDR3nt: TGCGCCAGCAGCTCCCCTGGGCAGGGGAATGGGGGCTACACCTTC; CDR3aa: CASSSPGQGNGGYTF
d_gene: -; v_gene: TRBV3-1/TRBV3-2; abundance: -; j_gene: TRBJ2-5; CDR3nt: TGTGCCAGCAGCCAACTGCAAGAGACCCAGTACTTC; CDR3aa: CASSQLQETQYF
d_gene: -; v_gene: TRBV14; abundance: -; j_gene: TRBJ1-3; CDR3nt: TGTGCCAGCAGCCAAGAGCAGACACCGAGCTCTGGAAACACCATATATTTT; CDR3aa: CASSQEQTPSSGNTIYF
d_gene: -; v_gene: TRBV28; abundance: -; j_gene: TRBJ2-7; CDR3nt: TGTGCCAGCAAGCTAAGGGGCTACAAAAAGTATAATGCGGGGGCCAGCTACGAGCAGTACTTC; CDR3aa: CASKLRGYKKYNAGASYEQYF
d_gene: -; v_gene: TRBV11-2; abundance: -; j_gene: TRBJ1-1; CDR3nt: TGTGCCAGCAGCTTTCTAGAGACTGAAGCTTTCTTT; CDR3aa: CASSFLETEAFF
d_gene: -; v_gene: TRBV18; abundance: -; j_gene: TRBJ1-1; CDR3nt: TGTGCCAGCTCACCAGATCAAGACGGGACATTCTCTTTCTTT; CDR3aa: CASSPDQDGTFSFF
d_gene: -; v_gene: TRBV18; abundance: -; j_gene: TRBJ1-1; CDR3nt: TGTGCCAGCTCACCACCTTCCGGGAACACTGAAGCTTTCTTT; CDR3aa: CASSPPSGNTEAFF
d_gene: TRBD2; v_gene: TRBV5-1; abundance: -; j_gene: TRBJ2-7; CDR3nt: TGCGCCAGCAGCTTGGCGTCTAGCGGAGAGCAGTACTTC; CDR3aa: CASSLASSGEQYF
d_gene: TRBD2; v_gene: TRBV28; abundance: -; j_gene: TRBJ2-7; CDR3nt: TGTGCCAGCAGTCCCGGGACTAGCACCGGTTACGAGCAGTACTTC; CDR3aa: CASSPGTSTGYEQYF
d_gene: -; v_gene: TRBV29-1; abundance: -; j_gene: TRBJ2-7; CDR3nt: TGCAGCGTTGGCATCAGGACGGGGGAGCAGTACTTC; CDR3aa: CSVGIRTGEQYF